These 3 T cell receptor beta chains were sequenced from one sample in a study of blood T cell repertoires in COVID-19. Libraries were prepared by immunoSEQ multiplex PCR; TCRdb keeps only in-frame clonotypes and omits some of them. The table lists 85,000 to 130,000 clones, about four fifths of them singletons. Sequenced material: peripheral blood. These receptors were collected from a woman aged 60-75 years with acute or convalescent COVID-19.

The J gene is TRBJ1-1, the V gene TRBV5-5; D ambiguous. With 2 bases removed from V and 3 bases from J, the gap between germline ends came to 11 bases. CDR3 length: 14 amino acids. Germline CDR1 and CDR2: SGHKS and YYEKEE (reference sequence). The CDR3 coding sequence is TGTGCCAGCAGCTTAGCGAGTAAAGACACTGAAGCTTTCTTT. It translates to CASSLASKDTEAFF.

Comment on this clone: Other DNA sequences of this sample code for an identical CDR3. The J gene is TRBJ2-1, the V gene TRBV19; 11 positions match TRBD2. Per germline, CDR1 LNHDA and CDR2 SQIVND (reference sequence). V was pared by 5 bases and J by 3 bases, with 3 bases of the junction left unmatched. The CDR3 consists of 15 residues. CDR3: CASSATSGSYNEQFF. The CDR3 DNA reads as TGTGCCAGTAGTGCAACTAGCGGGAGCTACAATGAGCAGTTCTTC.

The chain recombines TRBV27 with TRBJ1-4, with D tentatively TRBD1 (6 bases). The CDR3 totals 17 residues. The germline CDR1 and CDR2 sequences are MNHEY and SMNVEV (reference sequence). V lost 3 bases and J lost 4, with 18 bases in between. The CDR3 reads CASSFDRRGGHNEKLFF. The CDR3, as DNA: TGTGCCAGCAGTTTCGACCGTAGGGGGGGCCATAATGAAAAACTGTTTTTT.